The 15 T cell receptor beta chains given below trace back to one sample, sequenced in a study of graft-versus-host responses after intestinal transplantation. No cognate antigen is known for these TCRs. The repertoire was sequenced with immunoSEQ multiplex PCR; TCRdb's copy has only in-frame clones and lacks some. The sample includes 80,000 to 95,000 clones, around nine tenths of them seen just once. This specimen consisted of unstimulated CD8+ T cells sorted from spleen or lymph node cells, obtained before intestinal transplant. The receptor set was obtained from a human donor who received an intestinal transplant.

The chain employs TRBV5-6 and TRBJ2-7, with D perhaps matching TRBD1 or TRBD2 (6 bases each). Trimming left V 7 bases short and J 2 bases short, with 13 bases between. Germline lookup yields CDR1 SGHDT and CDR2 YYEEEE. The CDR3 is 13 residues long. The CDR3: CASFGGDTYEQYF. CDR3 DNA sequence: TGTGCCAGCTTTGGAGGGGACACCTACGAGCAGTACTTC. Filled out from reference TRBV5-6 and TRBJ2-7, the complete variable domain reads DAGVTQSPTHLIKTRGQQVTLRCSPKSGHDTVSWYQQALGQGPQFIFQYYEEEERQRGNFPDRFSGHQFPNYSSELNVNALLLGDSALYLCASFGGDTYEQYFGPGTRLTVT.

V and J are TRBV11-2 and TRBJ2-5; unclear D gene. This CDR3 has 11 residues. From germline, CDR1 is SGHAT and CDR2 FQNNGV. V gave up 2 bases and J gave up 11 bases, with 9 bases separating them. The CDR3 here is CASSLLFEQYF. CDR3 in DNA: TGTGCCAGCAGCTTATTGTTTGAGCAGTACTTC.

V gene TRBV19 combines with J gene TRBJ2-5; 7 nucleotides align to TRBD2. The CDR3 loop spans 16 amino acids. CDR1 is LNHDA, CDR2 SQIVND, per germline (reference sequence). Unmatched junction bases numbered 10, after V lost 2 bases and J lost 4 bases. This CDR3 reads CASSIYGGSARETQYF. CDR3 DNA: TGTGCCAGTAGTATATACGGGGGGAGTGCTCGAGAGACCCAGTACTTC.

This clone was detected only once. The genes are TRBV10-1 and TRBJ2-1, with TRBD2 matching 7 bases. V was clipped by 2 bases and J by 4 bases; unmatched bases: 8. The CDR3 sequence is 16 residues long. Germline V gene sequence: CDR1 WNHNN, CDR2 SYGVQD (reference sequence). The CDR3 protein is CASSERASGSYNEQFF. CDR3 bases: TGCGCCAGCAGTGAGCGGGCTAGCGGCTCTTACAATGAGCAGTTCTTC.

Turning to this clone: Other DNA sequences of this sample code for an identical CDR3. The CDR3 here is CASSLARGHYEQYF. The DNA of the CDR3 is TGTGCCAGCAGTTTGGCCAGGGGGCACTACGAGCAGTACTTC. V gene TRBV27 combines with J gene TRBJ2-7, with TRBD1 matching over 8 bases. CDR3 length: 14 residues. The ends lost 3 bases at V and 3 bases at J; junction bases unmatched: 4. Germline-derived CDR1 and CDR2 are MNHEY and SMNVEV (reference sequence).

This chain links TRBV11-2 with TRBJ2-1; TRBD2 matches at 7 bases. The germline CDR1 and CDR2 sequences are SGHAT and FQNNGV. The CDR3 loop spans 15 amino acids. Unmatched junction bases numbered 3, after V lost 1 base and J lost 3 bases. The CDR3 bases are TGTGCCAGCAGCTTAGGGCCTAGCGGCTACAATGAGCAGTTCTTC. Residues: CASSLGPSGYNEQFF.

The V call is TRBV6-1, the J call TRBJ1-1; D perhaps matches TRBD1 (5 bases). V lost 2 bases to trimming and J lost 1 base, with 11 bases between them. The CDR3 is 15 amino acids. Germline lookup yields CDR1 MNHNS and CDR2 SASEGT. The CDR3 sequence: CASSEFEGKNTEAFF. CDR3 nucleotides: TGTGCCAGCAGTGAATTCGAGGGGAAGAACACTGAAGCTTTCTTT.

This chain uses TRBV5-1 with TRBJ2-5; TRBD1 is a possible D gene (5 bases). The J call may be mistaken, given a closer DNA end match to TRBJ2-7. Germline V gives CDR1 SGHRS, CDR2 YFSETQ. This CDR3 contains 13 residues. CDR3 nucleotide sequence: TGCGCCAGCAGACAAGACAGCACCTACGAGCAGTACTTC. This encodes CASRQDSTYEQYF.

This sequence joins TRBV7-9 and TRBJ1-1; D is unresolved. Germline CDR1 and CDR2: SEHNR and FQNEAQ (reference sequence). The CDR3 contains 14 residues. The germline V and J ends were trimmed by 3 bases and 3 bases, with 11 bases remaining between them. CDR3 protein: CASSFLGEDTEAFF. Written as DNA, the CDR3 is TGTGCCAGCAGCTTTCTAGGAGAAGACACTGAAGCTTTCTTT.

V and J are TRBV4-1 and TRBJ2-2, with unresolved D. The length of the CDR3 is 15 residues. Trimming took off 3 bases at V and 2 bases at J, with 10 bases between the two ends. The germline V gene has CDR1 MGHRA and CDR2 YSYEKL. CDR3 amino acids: CASSHTDPNTGELFF. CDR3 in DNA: TGCGCCAGCAGCCATACGGACCCCAACACCGGGGAGCTGTTTTTT.

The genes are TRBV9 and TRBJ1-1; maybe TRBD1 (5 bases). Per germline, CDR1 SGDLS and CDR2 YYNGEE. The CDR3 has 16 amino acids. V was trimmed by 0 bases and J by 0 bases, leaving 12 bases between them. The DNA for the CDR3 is TGTGCCAGCAGCGTAGGCGACAGTACCATGAACACTGAAGCTTTCTTT. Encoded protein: CASSVGDSTMNTEAFF.

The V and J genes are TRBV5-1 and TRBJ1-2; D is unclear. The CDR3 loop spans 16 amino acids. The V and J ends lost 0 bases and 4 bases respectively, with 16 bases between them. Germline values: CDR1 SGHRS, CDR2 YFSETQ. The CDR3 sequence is CASSLGPFWTGYGYTF. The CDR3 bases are TGCGCCAGCAGCTTGGGCCCGTTTTGGACGGGCTATGGCTACACCTTC.

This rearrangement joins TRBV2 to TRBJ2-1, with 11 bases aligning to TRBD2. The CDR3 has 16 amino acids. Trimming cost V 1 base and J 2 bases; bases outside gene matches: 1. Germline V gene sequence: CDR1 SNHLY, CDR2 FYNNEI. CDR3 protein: CASSEGLAGTYNEQFF. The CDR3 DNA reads TGTGCCAGCAGTGAAGGACTAGCGGGAACCTACAATGAGCAGTTCTTC.

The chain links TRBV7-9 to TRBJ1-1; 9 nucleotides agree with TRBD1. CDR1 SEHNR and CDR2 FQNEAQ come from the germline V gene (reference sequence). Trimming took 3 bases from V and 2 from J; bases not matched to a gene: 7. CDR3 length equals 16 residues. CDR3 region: CASSLDRGYGNTEAFF. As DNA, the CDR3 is TGTGCCAGCAGCTTGGACAGGGGATATGGAAACACTGAAGCTTTCTTT.

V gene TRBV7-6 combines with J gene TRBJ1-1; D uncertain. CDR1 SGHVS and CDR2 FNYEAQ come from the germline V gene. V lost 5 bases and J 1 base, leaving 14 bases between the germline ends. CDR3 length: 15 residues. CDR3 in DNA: TGTGCCAGCAGCCTCGGCGCCTCCGGGAACACTGAAGCTTTCTTT. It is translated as CASSLGASGNTEAFF.